This is a list of T cell receptor beta chains from one sample in a study of T-cell memory formation after mild COVID-19. TCRdb analysed the 5' RACE reads with MiXCR anew, one entry per CDR3 protein. The data show approximately 60,000 distinct CDR3 sequences, 8% to 10% seen once. The sample comprised PBMCs or a T cell subset sorted from them (not recorded which). All receptors derive from a man between 18 and 35 years old who had mild COVID-19 (a few samples of this study predate the infection). Cell type and time point are not known. The CDR3 runs from the conserved cysteine through the conserved F or W. Each record gives: V gene, J gene, clone size, D gene, CDR3 DNA, CDR3 protein. A D gene is named only where the DNA matches it firmly. Size values are once, few and many counts, or a class for expanded clones, and some rows have none.

V gene: TRBV5-4
J gene: TRBJ1-2
clone size: NA
D gene: NA
CDR3 DNA: TGTGCCAGCAGCGTCGACCCTCGGTCTGGTTATGGCTACACCTTC
CDR3 protein: CASSVDPRSGYGYTF

V gene: TRBV12-3/TRBV12-4
J gene: TRBJ1-3
clone size: few
D gene: NA
CDR3 DNA: TGTGCCAGCAGCCATCGACAGGGAAACACCATATATTTT
CDR3 protein: CASSHRQGNTIYF

V gene: TRBV6-2/TRBV6-3
J gene: TRBJ1-1
clone size: NA
D gene: NA
CDR3 DNA: TGTGCCAGCAGTTACCGGTCAGGGACTGAAGCTTTCTTT
CDR3 protein: CASSYRSGTEAFF

V gene: TRBV28
J gene: TRBJ2-6
clone size: few
D gene: NA
CDR3 DNA: TGTGCCAGCAGGCCGGCGGGCTCTGGGGCCAACGTCCTGACTTTC
CDR3 protein: CASRPAGSGANVLTF

V gene: TRBV15
J gene: TRBJ2-5
clone size: many
D gene: NA
CDR3 DNA: TGTGCCACCAGCCCCAGGGGAGGAGAGACCCAGTACTTC
CDR3 protein: CATSPRGGETQYF

V gene: TRBV5-1
J gene: TRBJ2-3
clone size: many
D gene: NA
CDR3 DNA: TGCGCCAGCAGCTTGGATCCCGGTACCACAGATACGCAGTATTTT
CDR3 protein: CASSLDPGTTDTQYF

V gene: TRBV6-1
J gene: TRBJ2-1
clone size: NA
D gene: NA
CDR3 DNA: TGTGCCAGCAGTCCGCTCTGGGGGTCCTACAATGAGCAGTTCTTC
CDR3 protein: CASSPLWGSYNEQFF

V gene: TRBV4-3
J gene: TRBJ2-3
clone size: few
D gene: TRBD1
CDR3 DNA: TGCGCCAGCAGCCTCGGGACAGGGGAGACAGATACGCAGTATTTT
CDR3 protein: CASSLGTGETDTQYF

V gene: TRBV5-1
J gene: TRBJ2-4
clone size: few
D gene: TRBD2
CDR3 DNA: TGCGCCAGCAGCTTGGTGGCGGGGGGAGAAAACATTCAGTACTTC
CDR3 protein: CASSLVAGGENIQYF

V gene: TRBV19
J gene: TRBJ2-4
clone size: NA
D gene: NA
CDR3 DNA: TGTGCCAGTAGTATGAGAGTGTATGGGAACATTCAGTACTTC
CDR3 protein: CASSMRVYGNIQYF